This record concerns one TCR beta chain sequence. Measured with immunoSEQ multiplex PCR; TCRdb has only the in-frame clones, and not every one. In the table there are around 55,000 clones, 90% to 95% of which are singletons. These data belong to a study of T cell changes during pregnancy in multiple sclerosis. The sequence was collected from a female donor with multiple sclerosis, enrolled in a pregnancy study. The sequencing here drew on CD8+ T cells from peripheral blood mononuclear cells, taken in the third trimester of pregnancy.

The CDR3 reads CATGPGQGSEQYF. The CDR3 DNA reads TGTGCCACCGGACCGGGACAGGGGTCCGAGCAGTACTTC. The chain employs TRBV15 and TRBJ2-7; 10 bases fit TRBD1. CDR3 length equals 13 residues. V shed 8 bases, J shed 6 bases, and the junction held 7 bases outside the gene matches. CDR1 and CDR2 from the germline V gene are LNHNV and YYDKDF (reference sequence).